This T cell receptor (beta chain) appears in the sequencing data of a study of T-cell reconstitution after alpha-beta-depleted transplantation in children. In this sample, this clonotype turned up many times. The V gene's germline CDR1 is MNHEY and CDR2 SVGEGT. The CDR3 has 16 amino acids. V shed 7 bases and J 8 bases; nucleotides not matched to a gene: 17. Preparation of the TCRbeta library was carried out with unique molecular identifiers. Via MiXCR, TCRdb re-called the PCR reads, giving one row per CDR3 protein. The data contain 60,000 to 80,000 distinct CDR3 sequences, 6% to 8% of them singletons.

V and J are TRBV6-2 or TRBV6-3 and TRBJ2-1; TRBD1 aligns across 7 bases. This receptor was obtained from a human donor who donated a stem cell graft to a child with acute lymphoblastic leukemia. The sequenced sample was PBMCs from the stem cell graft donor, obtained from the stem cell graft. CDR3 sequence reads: CASIPGGPTGIHEQFF. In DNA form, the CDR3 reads TGTGCCAGCATCCCAGGGGGACCGACAGGGATCCATGAGCAGTTCTTC.